This T cell receptor (beta chain) was profiled in a study of cytomegalovirus exposure and HLA in healthy donors. Trimming pared 0 bases from V and 2 bases from J, leaving 17 bases between. CDR1 MGHRA and CDR2 YSYEKL come from the germline V gene. The CDR3 totals 17 residues. PCR primers comprised 60 Vbeta and 13 Jbeta primers. Assay: immunoSEQ multiplex PCR; the TCRdb copy retains only in-frame clones and omits some. Its clone listing holds about 76,000 clones. This clonotype originated in a woman in her thirties or forties in good health and CMV-seropositive. The sequencing sample was made of PBMCs. The chain uses TRBV4-1 and TRBJ2-7; D is possibly TRBD2 (5 bases). The CDR3 coding sequence is TGCGCCAGCAGCCAAGATCCGCGCGGGTCGGCACCCTACGAGCAGTACTTC. This codes for CASSQDPRGSAPYEQYF.